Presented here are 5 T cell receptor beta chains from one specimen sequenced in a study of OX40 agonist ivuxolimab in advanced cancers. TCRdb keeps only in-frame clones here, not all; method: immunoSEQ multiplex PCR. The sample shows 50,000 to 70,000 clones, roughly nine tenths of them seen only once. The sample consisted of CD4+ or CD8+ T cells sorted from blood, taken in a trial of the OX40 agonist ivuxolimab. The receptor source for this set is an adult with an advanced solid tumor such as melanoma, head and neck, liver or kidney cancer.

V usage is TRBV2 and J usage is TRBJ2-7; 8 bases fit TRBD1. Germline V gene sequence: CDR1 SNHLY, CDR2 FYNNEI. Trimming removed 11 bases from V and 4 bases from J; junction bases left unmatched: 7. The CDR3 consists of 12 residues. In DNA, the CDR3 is TGTGCCGGGGGGACAGGAGGGTACGAGCAGTACTTC. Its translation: CAGGTGGYEQYF.

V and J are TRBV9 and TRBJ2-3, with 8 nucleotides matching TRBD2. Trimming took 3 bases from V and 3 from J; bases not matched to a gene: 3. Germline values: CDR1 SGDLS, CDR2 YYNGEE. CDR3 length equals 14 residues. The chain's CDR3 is CASSASGSTDTQYF. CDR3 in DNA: TGTGCCAGCAGCGCAAGCGGGAGTACAGATACGCAGTATTTT.

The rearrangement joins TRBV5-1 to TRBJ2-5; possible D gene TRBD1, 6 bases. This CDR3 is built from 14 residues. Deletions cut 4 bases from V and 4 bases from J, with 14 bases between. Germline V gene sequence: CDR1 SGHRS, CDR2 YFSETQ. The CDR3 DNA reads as TGCGCCAGCAGCGGGACGTCAGGGGTAGAGACCCAGTACTTC. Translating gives CASSGTSGVETQYF.

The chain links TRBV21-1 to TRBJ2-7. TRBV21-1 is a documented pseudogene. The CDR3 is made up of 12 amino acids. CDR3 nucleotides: TGTGCCAGCAGCAAAGGAAGCTACGAGCAGTACTTC. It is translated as CASSKGSYEQYF.

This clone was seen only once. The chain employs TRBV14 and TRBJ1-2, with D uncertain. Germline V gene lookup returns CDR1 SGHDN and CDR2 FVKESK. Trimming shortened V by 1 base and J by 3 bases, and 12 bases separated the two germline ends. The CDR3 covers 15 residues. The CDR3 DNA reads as TGTGCCAGCAGCCAAGTTTCTGGGGAATACTATGGCTACACCTTC. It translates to CASSQVSGEYYGYTF.